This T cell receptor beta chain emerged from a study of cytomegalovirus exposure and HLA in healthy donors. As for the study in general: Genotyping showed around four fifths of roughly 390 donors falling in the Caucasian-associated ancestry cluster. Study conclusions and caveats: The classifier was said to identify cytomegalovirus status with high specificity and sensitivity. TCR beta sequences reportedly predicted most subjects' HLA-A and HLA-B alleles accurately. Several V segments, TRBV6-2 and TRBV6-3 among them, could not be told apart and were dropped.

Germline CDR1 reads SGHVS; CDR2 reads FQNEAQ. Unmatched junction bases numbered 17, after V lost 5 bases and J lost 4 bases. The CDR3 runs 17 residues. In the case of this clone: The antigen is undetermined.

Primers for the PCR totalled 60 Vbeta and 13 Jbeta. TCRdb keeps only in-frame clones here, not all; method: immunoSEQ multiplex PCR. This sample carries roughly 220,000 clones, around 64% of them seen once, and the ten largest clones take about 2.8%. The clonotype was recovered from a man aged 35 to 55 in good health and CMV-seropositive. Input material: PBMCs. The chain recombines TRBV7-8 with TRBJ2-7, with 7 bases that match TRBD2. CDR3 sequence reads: CASSPYRSRGGVYEQYF. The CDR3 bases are TGTGCCAGCAGCCCTTATAGGTCCCGCGGGGGAGTGTACGAGCAGTACTTC.